Reported below is one TCR beta chain. This entry comes from a study of blood T cell repertoires in COVID-19. Here immunoSEQ multiplex PCR was the method, and the copy in TCRdb shows in-frame clones only, minus some. The sample has some 420,000 clones; 85% to 90% are singletons. J lost 4 bases, V lost 5 bases, and 6 bases had no gene match. The CDR3 is 15 amino acids. Germline V CDR1 and CDR2: PRHDT, FYEKMQ (reference sequence). The V and J genes are TRBV13 and TRBJ1-1; 11 nucleotides match TRBD1. What was sequenced was PBMCs or T cells enriched from blood (not recorded which). The sequence came from a young man who had recovered from COVID-19. The CDR3 sequence: CASSTDRGRTTEAFF. CDR3 sequence (DNA): TGTGCCAGCAGCACGGACAGGGGGCGTACCACTGAAGCTTTCTTT. The variable domain in full, completed from reference TRBV13 and TRBJ1-1, reads AAGVIQSPRHLIKEKRETATLKCYPIPRHDTVYWYQQGPGQDPQFLISFYEKMQSDKGSIPDRFSAQQFSDYHSELNMSSLELGDSALYFCASSTDRGRTTEAFFGQGTRLTVV.